Listed below are T cell receptor beta chains from one sample, sequenced in a study of technical replicates of blood from a few donors. Assay used: immunoSEQ multiplex PCR; TCRdb lists only in-frame clones, some missing. The table lists 80,000 to 95,000 clones, approximately 95% of them singletons. Material for sequencing was T cells isolated from PBMCs. The receptors here all came from a human donor in good health. The CDR3 runs from the conserved cysteine through the conserved F or W. A D gene is named only where the DNA matches it firmly. Part of the rows lack a size; the others show once, few, many or a class for expanded clones.

clone_size	v_call	d_call	j_call	cdr3_aa	cdr3_nt
NA	TRBV10-2	TRBD1	TRBJ2-1	CASSDRGQGYYNEQFF	TGCGCCAGCAGTGATCGGGGACAGGGTTACTACAATGAGCAGTTCTTC
NA	TRBV2	TRBD1	TRBJ1-1	CASSEKQGTTEAFF	TGTGCCAGCAGTGAGAAACAGGGGACGACTGAAGCTTTCTTT
once	TRBV6-5	NA	TRBJ1-2	CASSRERGAGYGYTF	TGTGCCAGCAGTCGGGAGAGGGGAGCGGGGTATGGCTACACCTTC
NA	TRBV7-9	TRBD1	TRBJ1-1	CASSLQRWDSLNTEAFF	TGTGCCAGCAGCTTACAACGCTGGGACAGTTTGAACACTGAAGCTTTCTTT
NA	TRBV18	TRBD1	TRBJ1-5	CASSPATGPGNQPQHF	TGTGCCAGCTCACCGGCGACAGGGCCAGGCAATCAGCCCCAGCATTTT
NA	TRBV29-1	NA	TRBJ2-7	CSVGQTTYEQYF	TGCAGCGTTGGACAGACAACCTACGAGCAGTACTTC
NA	TRBV30	TRBD1	TRBJ2-7	CAWSGDRGDEQYF	TGTGCCTGGAGTGGAGACAGGGGCGACGAGCAGTACTTC
NA	TRBV4-1	NA	TRBJ2-5	CASSQSRKQETQYF	TGCGCCAGCAGCCAATCTAGGAAACAAGAGACCCAGTACTTC
NA	TRBV7-9	TRBD1	TRBJ2-7	CASSTDRETYEQYF	TGTGCCAGCAGCACGGACAGGGAGACCTACGAGCAGTACTTC
NA	TRBV29-1	NA	TRBJ2-2	CSALTENTGELFF	TGCAGCGCCCTTACAGAGAACACCGGGGAGCTGTTTTTT
NA	TRBV6-1	NA	TRBJ1-1	CASSEATQTGGEVFF	TGTGCCAGCAGTGAAGCGACACAAACAGGCGGCGAAGTTTTCTTT
NA	TRBV29-1	NA	TRBJ2-3	CSVGDQGFPGDTQYF	TGCAGCGTTGGGGACCAGGGGTTTCCAGGAGATACGCAGTATTTT
NA	TRBV6-1	TRBD2	TRBJ2-1	CASSARLATYNEQFF	TGTGCCAGCAGTGCTAGACTAGCCACCTACAATGAGCAGTTCTTC
NA	TRBV5-5	TRBD1	TRBJ2-7	CASSLTPDRGYEQYF	TGTGCCAGCAGCTTGACTCCGGACAGGGGCTACGAGCAGTACTTC
NA	TRBV2	TRBD1	TRBJ2-3	CASSQDRDFTDTQYF	TGTGCCAGCAGCCAGGACAGGGATTTCACAGATACGCAGTATTTT
NA	TRBV2	NA	TRBJ2-7	CASPRSSYEQYF	TGTGCCAGCCCCAGGTCGTCCTACGAGCAGTACTTC
NA	TRBV15	TRBD2	TRBJ2-3	CATSRGTSGRSDTQYF	TGTGCCACCAGCAGGGGGACTAGCGGGAGGTCAGATACGCAGTATTTT
once	TRBV5-1	TRBD2	TRBJ2-3	CASRRTSGGPTDTQYF	TGCGCCAGCAGGAGGACTAGCGGGGGGCCCACAGATACGCAGTATTTT
NA	TRBV27	TRBD2	TRBJ2-1	CASSFSGTSVSNEQFF	TGTGCCAGCAGTTTCTCCGGGACTAGCGTTAGCAATGAGCAGTTCTTC
NA	TRBV6-5	NA	TRBJ1-5	CASSYTGRGDQPQHF	TGTGCCAGCAGTTACACCGGACGGGGGGATCAGCCCCAGCATTTT
NA	TRBV7-2	NA	TRBJ1-2	CASSLVQANYGYTF	TGTGCCAGCAGCTTAGTACAGGCGAACTATGGCTACACCTTC
NA	TRBV4-1	NA	TRBJ1-6	CASSQDPGGGSSPLHF	TGCGCCAGCAGCCAAGATCCTGGGGGAGGTAGTTCACCCCTCCACTTT
NA	TRBV13	NA	TRBJ2-1	CASRSSASSYNEQFF	TGTGCCAGCAGGTCTAGCGCGAGCTCCTACAATGAGCAGTTCTTC
once	TRBV29-1	TRBD1	TRBJ2-4	CSVGDRAGNIQYF	TGCAGCGTTGGGGACAGGGCAGGGAACATTCAGTACTTC
NA	TRBV7-9	TRBD1	TRBJ2-6	CASRRRGQGASGANVLTF	TGTGCCAGCCGCCGGCGGGGACAGGGGGCCTCTGGGGCCAACGTCCTGACTTTC
once	TRBV18	NA	TRBJ1-2	CASSPPGGEAYGYTF	TGTGCCAGCTCACCTCCGGGGGGTGAAGCCTATGGCTACACCTTC
NA	TRBV6-5	NA	TRBJ2-7	CASSFRVGYEQYF	TGTGCCAGCAGTTTCAGGGTTGGGTACGAGCAGTACTTC
NA	TRBV2	NA	TRBJ2-7	CASTDSVEQYF	TGTGCCAGCACCGACAGTGTTGAGCAGTACTTC
NA	TRBV27	NA	TRBJ2-3	CASSFNTDTQYF	TGTGCCAGCAGTTTCAACACAGATACGCAGTATTTT
once	TRBV10-1	TRBD1	TRBJ1-1	CASSNRGLNTEAFF	TGCGCCAGCAGTAACAGGGGCCTGAACACTGAAGCTTTCTTT
NA	TRBV6-5	TRBD2	TRBJ2-2	CASTTGAGGSGELFF	TGTGCCAGCACCACTGGAGCGGGGGGGTCGGGGGAGCTGTTTTTT
NA	TRBV4-1	NA	TRBJ2-1	CASSSYPKGMAYQRASYNEQFF	TGCGCCAGCAGTTCTTACCCTAAGGGGATGGCGTATCAAAGGGCCTCCTACAATGAGCAGTTCTTC
NA	TRBV9	NA	TRBJ1-3	CASSAQGGNTIYF	TGTGCCAGCAGCGCCCAGGGAGGAAACACCATATATTTT
NA	TRBV6-6	TRBD1	TRBJ2-7	CASTGQSSYEQYF	TGTGCCAGCACGGGACAGTCCTCCTACGAGCAGTACTTC
NA	TRBV19	NA	TRBJ1-5	CASSITLGDNREYSNQPQHF	TGTGCCAGTAGTATTACGCTTGGGGACAATCGGGAATATAGCAATCAGCCCCAGCATTTT
NA	TRBV4-1	NA	TRBJ1-5	CASSQGGVGQPQHF	TGCGCCAGCAGCCAAGGGGGGGTAGGTCAGCCCCAGCATTTT
few	TRBV7-9	NA	TRBJ2-5	CAIEPTGETQYF	TGTGCCATCGAACCTACCGGAGAGACCCAGTACTTC
NA	TRBV2	TRBD2	TRBJ2-3	CASSASGAHTDTQYF	TGTGCCAGCAGTGCTAGCGGGGCCCACACAGATACGCAGTATTTT
once	TRBV6-1	TRBD1	TRBJ2-7	CASSEGTGTYEQYF	TGTGCCAGCAGTGAGGGGACAGGGACCTACGAGCAGTACTTC
NA	TRBV2	NA	TRBJ1-5	CASRGDSNQPQHF	TGTGCCAGCCGGGGAGATAGCAATCAGCCCCAGCATTTT
NA	TRBV4-1	NA	TRBJ2-5	CASSPDQETQYF	TGCGCCAGCAGCCCGGACCAAGAGACCCAGTACTTC
NA	TRBV4-2	NA	TRBJ1-3	CASSQDPGYLQGFSGNTIYF	TGTGCCAGCAGCCAAGACCCCGGGTATCTTCAGGGTTTCTCTGGAAACACCATATATTTT
NA	TRBV9	TRBD2	TRBJ2-1	CASSVVWTSDYNEQFF	TGTGCCAGCAGCGTAGTATGGACTAGCGACTACAATGAGCAGTTCTTC
NA	TRBV18	TRBD1	TRBJ1-6	CASSPNYPGQGYSPLHF	TGTGCCAGCTCACCTAATTATCCGGGACAGGGGTATTCACCCCTCCACTTT
NA	TRBV5-4	NA	TRBJ1-1	CASSSNLDSTEAFF	TGTGCCAGCAGCTCCAACTTAGACAGCACTGAAGCTTTCTTT
NA	TRBV30	TRBD1	TRBJ1-5	CAWSRQGNQPQHF	TGTGCCTGGAGTCGACAGGGGAATCAGCCCCAGCATTTT
once	TRBV7-7	NA	TRBJ2-5	CASSLVTDQETQYF	TGTGCTAGCAGCTTGGTCACGGACCAAGAGACCCAGTACTTC
NA	TRBV4-1	TRBD1	TRBJ1-3	CASSQVGTGPSGNTIYF	TGCGCCAGCAGCCAAGTCGGGACAGGACCCTCTGGAAACACCATATATTTT
once	TRBV28	TRBD1	TRBJ2-5	CAGSPGTEHQETQYF	TGTGCCGGTTCACCCGGGACAGAACACCAAGAGACCCAGTACTTC
few	TRBV6-5	TRBD1	TRBJ2-7	CASSVTGDEQYF	TGTGCCAGCAGTGTAACAGGGGACGAGCAGTACTTC
NA	TRBV28	TRBD2	TRBJ2-7	CASSLLPAGVYEQYF	TGTGCCAGCAGTTTACTCCCAGCGGGGGTCTACGAGCAGTACTTC
NA	TRBV29-1	NA	TRBJ2-1	CSVRRGLEQFF	TGCAGCGTTAGGAGGGGATTGGAGCAGTTCTTC
NA	TRBV4-2	NA	TRBJ2-6	CASSPTIVETASGANVLTF	TGTGCCAGCAGCCCGACAATAGTAGAGACGGCCTCTGGGGCCAACGTCCTGACTTTC
NA	TRBV30	NA	TRBJ1-4	CAWSKGRNEKLFF	TGTGCCTGGAGTAAGGGGAGGAATGAAAAACTGTTTTTT
NA	TRBV5-1	NA	TRBJ2-1	CASSEDSSGGQFF	TGCGCCAGCAGCGAGGACTCCTCTGGCGGGCAGTTCTTC
NA	TRBV6-1	TRBD1	TRBJ2-6	CASSEDRGPSGANVLTF	TGTGCCAGCAGTGAGGACAGGGGGCCCTCTGGGGCCAACGTCCTGACTTTC
NA	TRBV9	TRBD2	TRBJ2-1	CASTALAGAYNEQFF	TGTGCCAGCACCGCCCTAGCGGGAGCCTACAATGAGCAGTTCTTC
NA	TRBV19	NA	TRBJ2-6	CASSPPTGSGANVLTF	TGTGCCAGTAGTCCACCTACAGGGTCCGGGGCCAACGTCCTGACTTTC
NA	TRBV4-1	NA	TRBJ2-1	CASSQQRVEQFF	TGCGCCAGCAGCCAGCAACGGGTGGAGCAGTTCTTC